These T cell receptor beta chains were read from a single sample in a study of T-cell reconstitution after alpha-beta-depleted transplantation in children. TCRdb ran MiXCR on the PCR reads and lists one entry per CDR3 protein. The sample carries 100,000 or so distinct CDR3 sequences, around 6.1% recorded once. The material sequenced was PBMCs, mostly from graft donor cells, taken 60 days after TCRalphabeta/CD19-depleted stem cell transplant. Receptor source: a female patient aged 2 to 10 who had a stem cell transplant for Fanconi anemia, so the T cells may come from the graft donor. Each CDR3 is given with its conserved first and last residue. D genes are given only for firm matches. Expanded clones get a size class; other rows say once, few or many, or leave the size out.

>.|TRBV30|once|TRBJ2-5
TGTGCCTGGAGTCCCGCGGAGACCCAGTACTTC
CAWSPAETQYF
>.|TRBV12-3/TRBV12-4|many|TRBJ1-1
TGTGCCAGCAGTCCCCGACGGATTTCAGGGGTCACTGAAGCTTTCTTT
CASSPRRISGVTEAFF
>.|TRBV20-1|.|TRBJ2-5
TGCAGTGCCCGACAGGAACCACAAGAGACCCAGTACTTC
CSARQEPQETQYF
>.|TRBV20-1|many|TRBJ2-5
TGCAGTGCTAGAGATGTGATAGCCGAGACCCAGTACTTC
CSARDVIAETQYF
>TRBD1|TRBV20-1|many|TRBJ2-5
TGCAGTGCTCCCTCCGGACAGGGCTACGAGACCCAGTACTTC
CSAPSGQGYETQYF
>TRBD1|TRBV7-2|.|TRBJ2-5
TGTGCCAGCAGCCCCAGGGGGCAAGAGACCCAGTACTTC
CASSPRGQETQYF
>TRBD2|TRBV20-1|many|TRBJ2-3
TGCAGTGCTACCTGGACTAGCGGGACCACAGATACGCAGTATTTT
CSATWTSGTTDTQYF
>.|TRBV3-1|few|TRBJ2-5
TGTGCCAGCAGCCGGGGGACCCAGTACTTC
CASSRGTQYF
>.|TRBV11-2|many|TRBJ2-7
TGTGCCAGCAGCTTAGTACAGACCTACGAGCAGTACTTC
CASSLVQTYEQYF
>.|TRBV30|few|TRBJ2-2
TGTGCCTGGAGTCGGGGGCGTCTCACCGGGGAGCTGTTTTTT
CAWSRGRLTGELFF
>TRBD2|TRBV5-1|few|TRBJ2-2
TGCGCCAGCAGCGTTGGACTAGCGGGGGGGTTTATGACCGGGGAGCTGTTTTTT
CASSVGLAGGFMTGELFF
>.|TRBV5-1|.|TRBJ2-1
TGCGCCAGCAGCTTGTGGGGCCGGGTAGTGACCTACAATGAGCAGTTCTTC
CASSLWGRVVTYNEQFF
>.|TRBV6-1|many|TRBJ1-4
TGTGCCAGCACGGACAGCAATAATGAAAAACTGTTTTTT
CASTDSNNEKLFF
>.|TRBV19|many|TRBJ2-1
TGTGCCAGTAGTATCATACAGAACAATGAGCAGTTCTTC
CASSIIQNNEQFF
>.|TRBV28|few|TRBJ1-1
TGTGCCAGCAGTTTGGCAGGTGCCCCTGAAGCTTTCTTT
CASSLAGAPEAFF
>TRBD2|TRBV10-2|many|TRBJ2-7
TGCGCCAGCAGAGAGGGGACTAGCGGGAGAAGTGGGTACGAGCAGTACTTC
CASREGTSGRSGYEQYF
>TRBD2|TRBV9|few|TRBJ2-7
TGTGCCAGCAGCGTAGGGGAGGGGATAACCTACGAGCAGTACTTC
CASSVGEGITYEQYF
>.|TRBV7-2|many|TRBJ2-5
TGTGCCAGCAGCTTACGGCAGGAAGAGACCCAGTACTTC
CASSLRQEETQYF
>.|TRBV21-1|.|TRBJ2-1
TGTGCCAGCAGCAAAGCGGGAGTGCGAGGCGGGAGGAGGGACAATGAGCAGTTCTTC
CASSKAGVRGGRRDNEQFF
>TRBD2|TRBV12-3/TRBV12-4|many|TRBJ2-1
TGTGCCAGCAGTTTACTAGCGGGCTACAATGAGCAGTTCTTC
CASSLLAGYNEQFF
>TRBD2|TRBV2|many|TRBJ2-5
TGTGCCAGCAGCGGGGTCACTAGCGGTGAAGAGACCCAGTACTTC
CASSGVTSGEETQYF
>.|TRBV28|many|TRBJ1-1
TGTGCCAGCAGTTCCCATATGAACACTGAAGCTTTCTTT
CASSSHMNTEAFF
>.|TRBV3-1|.|TRBJ2-5
TGTGCCACCTGCCTGGTATTTCTAGGCCAAGATACCCAGTACTTC
CATCLVFLGQDTQYF
>.|TRBV4-2|few|TRBJ2-7
TGTGCCAGCAGCCAAGATCCTAGTACCGAGCAGTACTTC
CASSQDPSTEQYF
>TRBD2|TRBV5-1|.|TRBJ2-3
TGCGCCAGCAGCCTGGGCCTAGCGGGCCTCACAGATACGCAGTATTTT
CASSLGLAGLTDTQYF
>.|TRBV7-8|.|TRBJ2-3
TGTGCCAGCAGCTTAGGCCAGGGCCTGGGGGCTACGCAGTATTTT
CASSLGQGLGATQYF